Each of the 31 T cell receptor beta chains below was sequenced from the same sample in a study of blood T cell repertoires in COVID-19. Here immunoSEQ multiplex PCR was the method, and the copy in TCRdb shows in-frame clones only, minus some. Here the sample spans about 94,000 clones, 84% being singletons. The sample consisted of peripheral blood. The receptors here all came from a man aged 55-75 years with acute or convalescent COVID-19.

The V call is TRBV10-3, the J call TRBJ2-3, with TRBD2 identical over 10 bases. J gave up 3 bases and V 6 bases, and 9 bases lay outside the gene matches. CDR1 is ENHRY, CDR2 SYGVKD, per germline. The CDR3 is 16 amino acids. The chain's CDR3 is CAIRDGISGGTDTQYF. In DNA, the CDR3 is TGTGCCATCAGGGACGGGATTAGCGGGGGGACAGATACGCAGTATTTT.

The J gene is TRBJ1-2, the V gene TRBV4-3; TRBD1 might be the D (5 bases). Per germline, CDR1 LGHNA and CDR2 YSLEER. Trimming removed 0 bases at V and 3 bases at J, with 11 bases between. The CDR3 runs to 15 residues. CDR3 sequence: CASSQDKGEDYGYTF. CDR3 DNA: TGCGCCAGCAGCCAAGATAAAGGGGAGGACTATGGCTACACCTTC.

This chain connects TRBV12-3 or TRBV12-4 to TRBJ1-2, with a possible D match to TRBD1 (5 bases). V lost 3 bases, J lost 4 bases, and 9 bases lay in between. The CDR3 is 13 residues long. CDR3 protein: CASSFGGTYGYTF. The CDR3 DNA sequence: TGTGCCAGCAGTTTTGGCGGGACCTATGGCTACACCTTC.

The chain employs TRBV4-1 and TRBJ1-1; D not certain. Germline lookup yields CDR1 MGHRA and CDR2 YSYEKL. The CDR3 runs 18 residues. V lost 5 bases to trimming and J lost 7 bases, with 29 bases between them. CDR3 region: CASSGSQLLYSGSGEAFF. DNA of the CDR3: TGCGCCAGCAGCGGTTCCCAACTACTATATTCGGGTTCCGGTGAAGCTTTCTTT.

The genes are TRBV4-1 and TRBJ2-5; no firm D call. The V gene lost 5 bases and the J gene lost 4 bases, with 11 bases spanning the gap. The V gene's germline CDR1 is MGHRA and CDR2 YSYEKL. This CDR3 region has 13 residues. CDR3 DNA: TGCGCCAGCAGCGGGTCTCAGCGAGAGACCCAGTACTTC. This translates into CASSGSQRETQYF.

This clone was counted a single time. The rearrangement joins TRBV6-2 or TRBV6-3 to TRBJ1-1, with D perhaps TRBD1 (5 bases). Trimming removed 4 bases from V and 2 bases from J, with 8 bases in between. From germline, CDR1 is MNHEY and CDR2 SVGEGT. The CDR3 loop spans 13 amino acids. CDR3 residues: CASSLTDNTEAFF. CDR3 DNA: TGTGCCAGCAGTTTGACAGACAACACTGAAGCTTTCTTT.

The rearrangement links TRBV6-5 to TRBJ2-7, with 7 positions matching TRBD1. Trimming removed 3 bases from V and 6 bases from J; junction bases left unmatched: 5. Germline V gene lookup returns CDR1 MNHEY and CDR2 SVGAGI. The CDR3 runs to 13 residues. This CDR3 reads CASSYRQGSEQYF. CDR3 nucleotide sequence: TGTGCCAGCAGTTATCGACAGGGCAGCGAGCAGTACTTC.

The chain joins TRBV7-2 to TRBJ1-2; 8 bases are shared with TRBD1. Germline loops: CDR1 SGHTA, CDR2 FQGNSA. The J segment lost 0 bases and the V segment lost 4 bases, leaving 4 bases of the junction unmatched. This CDR3 contains 15 residues. CDR3 region: CASSSGQGANYGYTF. The CDR3 DNA reads TGTGCCAGCAGCTCCGGACAGGGAGCTAACTATGGCTACACCTTC.

CDR3 sequence: CASSLNSANHQPQHF. The CDR3 DNA follows: TGTGCCAGCAGCTTGAACTCCGCTAACCATCAGCCCCAGCATTTT. The chain uses TRBV5-6 and TRBJ1-5; D call uncertain. CDR3 size: 15 residues. Trimming took 1 base from V and 5 from J, leaving 13 bases between them. Germline CDR1 is SGHDT and CDR2 is YYEEEE.

The chain uses TRBV25-1 and TRBJ1-1; 9 positions match TRBD1. The CDR3 contains 14 residues. Unmatched junction bases numbered 12, after V lost 10 bases and J lost 6 bases. Germline assignment: CDR1 MGHDK and CDR2 SYGVNS. The CDR3 coding sequence is TGTGCCACCCAACGGACAGGGGATAACGCTGAAGCTTTCTTT. Translation gives CATQRTGDNAEAFF.

The rearrangement links TRBV11-2 to TRBJ1-1, with 11 bases identical to TRBD1. The CDR3 sequence is 17 residues long. Germline V CDR1 and CDR2: SGHAT, FQNNGV. J was trimmed by 1 base and V by 5 bases; bases with no gene match: 9. The CDR3 nucleotides read TGTGCCAGCAGCCACGCCGGGACAGGGGGTCGGAACACTGAAGCTTTCTTT. Protein product: CASSHAGTGGRNTEAFF.

This chain joins TRBV24-1 and TRBJ2-6, with D maybe TRBD1 (6 bases). Per germline, CDR1 KGHDR and CDR2 SFDVKD. The V and J ends lost 8 bases and 1 base respectively, with 17 bases between them. This CDR3 spans 17 amino acids. The CDR3 nucleotides read TGTGCCACCACCCTATGGGCAGGGACATCTGGGGCCAACGTCCTGACTTTC. This codes for CATTLWAGTSGANVLTF.

The chain is built from TRBV5-4 and TRBJ1-2; 10 nucleotides align to TRBD1. This CDR3 is 13 amino acids long. CDR1 and CDR2 from the germline V gene are SGHNT and YYREEE (reference sequence). The V segment lost 4 bases and the J segment 6 bases; nucleotides outside the gene matches: 3. CDR3 amino acids: CASSVGQGDGYTF. The DNA for the CDR3 is TGTGCCAGCAGCGTCGGACAGGGGGATGGCTACACCTTC.

The chain has TRBV29-1 and TRBJ1-6; 9 nucleotides match TRBD1. This CDR3 contains 13 residues. In germline, CDR1 is SQVTM, CDR2 ANQGSEA. V dropped 7 bases and J dropped 7; count of bases not matched to a gene: 5. DNA for the CDR3: TGCAGCGCTCGGACAGGGGCGAATTCACCCCTCCACTTT. This codes for CSARTGANSPLHF.

The V and J genes are TRBV6-1 and TRBJ1-5; 10 nucleotides align to TRBD1. The germline CDR1 and CDR2 sequences are MNHNS and SASEGT. The V and J ends lost 2 bases and 5 bases, in that order; junction bases with no gene match: 3. The CDR3 contains 15 residues. The CDR3 coding sequence is TGTGCCAGCAGTGAATTGGACAGGGGGTATCAGCCCCAGCATTTT. It codes for CASSELDRGYQPQHF.

The chain couples TRBV5-6 to TRBJ1-5; D not resolved. The CDR3 consists of 13 residues. In germline, CDR1 is SGHDT, CDR2 YYEEEE. Deletions cut 0 bases from V and 6 bases from J, with 7 bases between. DNA for the CDR3: TGTGCCAGCAGCTTGGGGGAGGCTCAGCCCCAGCATTTT. It is translated as CASSLGEAQPQHF.

This chain connects TRBV19 to TRBJ1-2; 9 nucleotides match TRBD1. V was clipped by 7 bases and J by 9 bases; unmatched bases: 12. Germline loops: CDR1 LNHDA, CDR2 SQIVND (reference sequence). CDR3 length: 14 amino acids. The CDR3 here is CASNNPGTGLRYTF. The CDR3 DNA reads TGTGCCAGTAACAACCCTGGGACAGGGTTACGCTACACCTTC.

The chain has TRBV11-2 and TRBJ2-5, with 9 bases fitting TRBD1. V was clipped by 4 bases and J by 5 bases; unmatched bases: 5. Germline CDR1 and CDR2: SGHAT and FQNNGV. The CDR3 is made up of 14 amino acids. The CDR3 region is CASSSGQGFETQYF. CDR3 DNA sequence: TGTGCCAGCAGCTCGGGACAGGGCTTCGAGACCCAGTACTTC.

The J gene is TRBJ2-3, the V gene TRBV7-9; 10 nucleotides match TRBD2. Trimming took 8 bases from V and 2 from J; bases not matched to a gene: 7. The CDR3 totals 15 residues. CDR1 is SEHNR and CDR2 is FQNEAQ in the germline V gene (reference sequence). The CDR3 sequence: CASQSSGGVTDTQYF. For the CDR3, the DNA is TGTGCCAGCCAATCCAGCGGGGGGGTCACAGATACGCAGTATTTT.

This clone was seen only once. The J gene is TRBJ1-3, the V gene TRBV30; D unclear. The germline CDR1 and CDR2 sequences are GTSNPN and SVGIG (reference sequence). This CDR3 has 13 residues. With 3 bases removed from V and 3 bases from J, the gap between germline ends came to 9 bases. Here the CDR3 reads CAWRPASGNTIYF. CDR3 DNA: TGTGCCTGGAGACCGGCTAGTGGAAACACCATATATTTT.

The J gene is TRBJ2-1, the V gene TRBV4-1, with a possible D match to TRBD1 (5 bases). Germline assignment: CDR1 MGHRA and CDR2 YSYEKL. This CDR3 has 12 amino acids. V lost 3 bases and J lost 7, with 7 bases in between. The CDR3 here is CASSHSGNEQFF. For the CDR3, the DNA is TGCGCCAGCAGCCATTCAGGGAATGAGCAGTTCTTC.

The chain uses TRBV28 and TRBJ1-6; 8 nucleotides agree with TRBD1. Germline V gene data show CDR1 as MDHEN and CDR2 as SYDVKM. V lost 2 bases to trimming and J lost 9 bases; unmatched junction nucleotides: 9. The CDR3 spans 16 residues. DNA of the CDR3: TGTGCCAGCAGTTTAACCGAAGGACAGGGTGGTTCACCCCTCCACTTT. This gives the protein CASSLTEGQGGSPLHF.

The chain recombines TRBV4-2 with TRBJ2-5; 9 bases agree with TRBD2. The germline gives CDR1 LGHNA, CDR2 YNFKEQ. V lost 0 bases, J lost 3 bases, and 8 bases stayed unmatched. This CDR3 region has 17 residues. Written as DNA, the CDR3 is TGTGCCAGCAGCCAAGAGGATGGCGGGGGGGCCGAAGAGACCCAGTACTTC. Translated: CASSQEDGGGAEETQYF.

The chain links TRBV19 to TRBJ1-5; weak D call: TRBD1 (6 bases). This CDR3 is 14 amino acids long. Trimming removed 9 bases from V and 0 bases from J, with 12 bases in between. Looked up from germline, CDR1 is LNHDA and CDR2 is SQIVND (reference sequence). The CDR3 spells CASGGQHSNQPQHF. As DNA, the CDR3 is TGTGCCAGCGGGGGGCAGCATAGCAATCAGCCCCAGCATTTT.

This chain links TRBV5-1 with TRBJ2-2; the match to TRBD1 covers 9 bases. This CDR3 is built from 14 residues. V lost 3 bases to trimming and J lost 6 bases; unmatched junction nucleotides: 3. The V gene's germline CDR1 is SGHRS and CDR2 YFSETQ. CDR3 residues: CASSYRGQAGELFF. Written as DNA, the CDR3 is TGCGCCAGCAGCTACAGGGGGCAAGCCGGGGAGCTGTTTTTT.

The chain is built from TRBV13 and TRBJ1-3; 9 bases are a match to TRBD1. V lost 1 base and J lost 2; bases outside the gene matches: 0. The CDR3 totals 15 residues. Germline assignment: CDR1 PRHDT and CDR2 FYEKMQ (reference sequence). CDR3 coding DNA: TGTGCCAGCAGCTTAGACAGGGGGCCTGGAAACACCATATATTTT. This codes for CASSLDRGPGNTIYF.

The chain recombines TRBV7-2 with TRBJ2-1, with D perhaps matching TRBD2 (7 bases). Trimming took off 4 bases at V and 0 bases at J, with 16 bases between the two ends. The CDR3 spans 17 residues. The germline gives CDR1 SGHTA, CDR2 FQGNSA. CDR3 sequence (DNA): TGTGCCAGCAGCTCACGGGGAGGGGGTCACTCCTACAATGAGCAGTTCTTC. Its protein is CASSSRGGGHSYNEQFF.

V and J are TRBV2 and TRBJ1-5; D not resolved. CDR3 length equals 15 residues. Germline-derived CDR1 and CDR2 are SNHLY and FYNNEI. Between the trimmed V and J ends, which lost 7 bases and 0 bases, there was a span of 13 bases. CDR3 coding DNA: TGTGCCAGCAAAGAACGGGGAGATAGCAATCAGCCCCAGCATTTT. Residues: CASKERGDSNQPQHF.

This chain uses TRBV24-1 with TRBJ1-4; 8 bases match TRBD1. CDR3 size: 16 residues. CDR1 and CDR2 (germline): KGHDR, SFDVKD. V shed 3 bases, J shed 7 bases, and the junction held 9 bases outside the gene matches. CDR3 sequence reads: CATSDPSRTGREKLFF. The DNA of the CDR3 is TGTGCCACCAGTGATCCCAGCCGGACAGGGCGTGAAAAACTGTTTTTT.

This chain links TRBV4-1 with TRBJ1-2, with D hard to call. In germline, CDR1 is MGHRA, CDR2 YSYEKL. The CDR3 has 14 amino acids. V was shortened by 1 base and J by 4 bases, with 10 bases between the two germline ends. The DNA for the CDR3 is TGCGCCAGCAGCCAAGCACAGTCGGCCTATGGCTACACCTTC. Protein sequence: CASSQAQSAYGYTF.

The V gene is TRBV11-2, the J gene TRBJ1-2; D not resolved. The CDR3 runs to 14 residues. Germline CDR1 and CDR2: SGHAT and FQNNGV. Trimming left V 1 base short and J 6 bases short, with 12 bases between. CDR3 coding DNA: TGTGCCAGCAGCTTAGTAACTAAGGCGGATGGCTACACCTTC. It yields the protein CASSLVTKADGYTF.